These T cell receptor beta chains were read from a single sample in a study of T-cell memory formation after mild COVID-19. TCRdb processed the 5' RACE reads anew with MiXCR; each CDR3 protein has one entry. The sample lists 450,000 to 650,000 distinct CDR3 sequences, roughly a fifth occurring once. Sequenced: PBMCs or a T cell subset sorted from them (not recorded which). The source is an adult woman who had mild COVID-19 (a few samples of this study predate the infection). Cell type and time point are not known. Each CDR3 is given with its conserved first and last residue. The D gene is left open where the match is weak. Rows may omit the clone size; those that give it use once, few, many or a size class.

>NA|many|TRBJ2-5|TRBV7-6
CASTLAETQYF
TGTGCCAGCACCCTCGCCGAGACCCAGTACTTC
>TRBD2|many|TRBJ2-1|TRBV5-5
CASSLSLAGGFNEQFF
TGTGCCAGCAGCTTGAGCCTAGCGGGAGGGTTCAATGAGCAGTTCTTC
>NA|few|TRBJ2-1|TRBV7-2
CASSLEGSGFPYNEQFF
TGTGCCAGCAGCTTAGAGGGGTCGGGATTTCCCTACAATGAGCAGTTCTTC
>NA|few|TRBJ2-3|TRBV7-2
CASSPRGANTQYF
TGTGCCAGCAGCCCCCGTGGGGCTAATACGCAGTATTTT
>NA|few|TRBJ2-5|TRBV20-1
CSARDTGWSAQETQYF
TGCAGTGCTAGAGATACCGGGTGGAGCGCCCAAGAGACCCAGTACTTC
>NA|many|TRBJ1-1|TRBV5-6
CASSSRPGNTEAFF
TGTGCCAGCAGCTCACGCCCCGGGAACACTGAAGCTTTCTTT
>TRBD2|few|TRBJ2-7|TRBV7-6
CASSLGGGVEQYF
TGTGCCAGCAGCTTAGGCGGGGGGGTCGAGCAGTACTTC
>NA|NA|TRBJ2-5|TRBV5-5
CASSLAVKQETQYF
TGTGCCAGCAGCTTGGCCGTCAAACAAGAGACCCAGTACTTC
>NA|few|TRBJ2-5|TRBV2
CASSVPGGRETQYF
TGTGCCAGCAGTGTCCCCGGGGGCCGGGAGACCCAGTACTTC
>TRBD1|NA|TRBJ1-2|TRBV29-1
CSVESGGYGYTF
TGCAGCGTTGAATCAGGGGGCTATGGCTACACCTTC
>TRBD2|NA|TRBJ2-1|TRBV13
CASSPPWPSGEGHEQFF
TGTGCCAGCAGCCCCCCCTGGCCTAGCGGGGAGGGCCATGAGCAGTTCTTC
>NA|few|TRBJ2-3|TRBV5-1
CASSLQVTTDTQYF
TGCGCCAGCAGCTTGCAGGTAACGACAGATACGCAGTATTTT
>NA|NA|TRBJ2-1|TRBV3-1
CASSQVSGLNEQFF
TGTGCCAGCAGCCAAGTTTCGGGGCTCAATGAGCAGTTCTTC
>TRBD1|few|TRBJ2-7|TRBV20-1
CSASGQQVSSYEQYF
TGCAGTGCGTCGGGACAGCAAGTCTCCTCCTACGAGCAGTACTTC
>NA|few|TRBJ1-4|TRBV5-1
CASSFFLTNEKLFF
TGCGCCAGCAGCTTCTTTTTAACTAATGAAAAACTGTTTTTT
>TRBD1|few|TRBJ2-3|TRBV2
CASRDPGQGDLDTQYF
TGTGCCAGCAGAGACCCCGGACAGGGGGACTTGGATACGCAGTATTTT
>NA|many|TRBJ2-7|TRBV19
CASSIGLGSHEQYF
TGTGCCAGTAGTATAGGACTAGGAAGCCACGAGCAGTACTTC